This T cell receptor (beta chain) was profiled in a study of monozygotic twins with inflammatory bowel disease. Study-wide results and caveats: Repertoire similarity did not differ between concordant and discordant twins, possibly owing to limited power. Extra variability in the repertoires of patients may have come from differing immunosuppressive treatments.

Turning to this clonotype: The antigen is not known.

There were eight separate reactions per sample in which cDNA was made. Both TCRalpha and TCRbeta cDNA were subjected to two nested PCRs lasting about 15 and 9 cycles. Reprocessing the 5' RACE reads, TCRdb reports a single entry for every CDR3 protein and omits DNA. The listing contains 200,000 to 250,000 distinct CDR3 sequences. The CDR3 totals 13 residues. Per germline, CDR1 SGHRS and CDR2 YFSETQ. This clonotype was obtained from a human donor with ulcerative colitis or Crohn's disease, or a healthy co-twin of an affected twin (not recorded which). Material for sequencing was blood. The V call is TRBV5-1, the J call TRBJ2-1; the D call from TCRdb, TRBD1, cannot be confirmed without DNA. The CDR3 spells CASSLGQGYEQFF.